A single sample gave rise to the 21 T cell receptor beta chains below, sequenced in a study of beta chain features in type 1 diabetes. Expressed TCRB transcripts were sequenced because the isolated RNA had all been reverse transcribed beforehand. Assay: immunoSEQ multiplex PCR; the TCRdb copy retains only in-frame clones and omits some. This table has 300,000 to 400,000 clones, over 10% appearing once. Sequenced: naive CD4+ T cells from blood. The source is a man aged 18 to 29 in good health.

The chain is built from TRBV18 and TRBJ1-1, with a tentative D call TRBD1 (5 bases). Trimming cost V 2 bases and J 11 bases, with 18 bases left between them. CDR3 length: 14 residues. Germline V lookup: CDR1 KGHSH, CDR2 LQKENI. The CDR3: CASSPNRDWQKAFF. Here the CDR3 DNA reads TGTGCCAGCTCACCAAACCGGGACTGGCAAAAGGCTTTCTTT.

This clone was detected only a few times. V gene TRBV7-3 combines with J gene TRBJ2-1; TRBD2 might be the D (5 bases). Deletions cut 0 bases from V and 8 bases from J, with 17 bases between. CDR1 is SGHTA and CDR2 is FQGTGA in the germline V gene. The CDR3 totals 16 residues. The CDR3 sequence is CASSLTQDWRGHEQFF. The CDR3, as DNA: TGTGCCAGCAGCTTAACCCAGGACTGGCGAGGCCATGAGCAGTTCTTC.

This clone was counted only a few times. The gene calls are TRBV4-2 and TRBJ2-7; 14 bases agree with TRBD2. Trimming removed 7 bases from V and 4 bases from J; junction bases left unmatched: 6. CDR3 length equals 15 residues. Germline CDR1 LGHNA, CDR2 YNFKEQ. CDR3 in DNA: TGTGCCAGCATCGGGACTAGCGGGAGACCGTACGAGCAGTACTTC. This translates into CASIGTSGRPYEQYF.

This clone turned up a few times. The chain is built from TRBV4-2 and TRBJ2-1, with TRBD2 matching 14 bases. V lost 1 base to trimming and J lost 8 bases; unmatched junction nucleotides: 7. CDR1 and CDR2 (germline): LGHNA, YNFKEQ. The CDR3 is made up of 17 amino acids. The CDR3, as DNA: TGTGCCAGCAGCCAAGGCCACGGGACTAGCGGGAGTTATGAGCAGTTCTTC. As protein: CASSQGHGTSGSYEQFF.

The J gene is TRBJ2-1, the V gene TRBV7-2; D may be TRBD2 (6 bases). CDR3 length: 18 residues. Germline-derived CDR1 and CDR2 are SGHTA and FQGNSA. V lost 0 bases, J lost 0 bases, and 15 bases lay in between. CDR3 in amino acids: CASSLAVYDGSSYNEQFF. The CDR3 DNA is TGTGCCAGCAGCTTAGCCGTCTATGACGGGAGCTCCTACAATGAGCAGTTCTTC.

This clone turned up a few times. This rearrangement joins TRBV7-2 to TRBJ1-4, with a weak D call TRBD1 (5 bases). Germline CDR1 is SGHTA and CDR2 is FQGNSA. The V end lost 3 bases, the J end lost 7 bases, and 9 bases lay between the germline ends. The CDR3 is 13 residues long. The CDR3, as DNA: TGTGCCAGCAGCTTGACAGCCGGTGAAAAACTGTTTTTT. It codes for CASSLTAGEKLFF.

This clone occurred a few times. The rearrangement joins TRBV4-2 to TRBJ2-3, with D possibly being TRBD2 (5 bases). This CDR3 is 16 amino acids long. Trimming left V 0 bases short and J 0 bases short, with 10 bases between. Germline CDR1 reads LGHNA; CDR2 reads YNFKEQ. As DNA, the CDR3 is TGTGCCAGCAGCCAAGATAGGCGGGCTAGCACAGATACGCAGTATTTT. Its protein product is CASSQDRRASTDTQYF.

CDR3 residues: CASTQQTRQETQYF. For the CDR3, the DNA is TGTGCCAGCACCCAACAGACGCGACAAGAGACCCAGTACTTC. The chain has TRBV7-2 and TRBJ2-5; D unclear. Germline V gives CDR1 SGHTA, CDR2 FQGNSA. The CDR3 covers 14 residues. The ends were cut back, 7 bases at V and 2 bases at J, with 14 bases in the middle.

This clone was counted between two and nine times. The chain employs TRBV28 and TRBJ2-1; perhaps TRBD2 as D (5 bases). The CDR3 sequence is 12 residues long. The ends were cut back, 6 bases at V and 9 bases at J, with 12 bases in the middle. Per germline, CDR1 MDHEN and CDR2 SYDVKM. The CDR3 DNA is TGTGCCAGCAGGCGTACCCGGGGTGAGCAGTTCTTC. It translates to CASRRTRGEQFF.

This chain uses TRBV20-1 with TRBJ1-2; unclear D gene. Trimming pared 7 bases from V and 1 base from J, leaving 7 bases between. Germline CDR1 is DFQATT and CDR2 is SNEGSKA (reference sequence). This CDR3 comprises 11 residues. Here the CDR3 DNA reads TGCAGTGGGCAGTTTAACTATGGCTACACCTTC. Encoded protein: CSGQFNYGYTF.

This clone showed up just a few times. The chain recombines TRBV7-2 with TRBJ2-7; weak D call: TRBD2 (6 bases). Germline CDR1 reads SGHTA; CDR2 reads FQGNSA. The length of the CDR3 is 16 residues. Trimming stripped 1 base from V and 1 base from J, with 14 bases between. CDR3 protein: CASSLDGGPSSYEQYF. CDR3 in DNA: TGTGCCAGCAGCTTAGACGGGGGTCCCTCTTCCTACGAGCAGTACTTC.

This clone was found a few times. This chain connects TRBV4-1 to TRBJ1-4; tentatively, D is TRBD1 (6 bases). V lost 6 bases, J lost 8 bases, and 13 bases lay in between. Looked up from germline, CDR1 is MGHRA and CDR2 is YSYEKL. CDR3 length: 13 amino acids. DNA of the CDR3: TGCGCCAGCAGAAGACAGGTCGACGAAAAACTGTTTTTT. As protein: CASRRQVDEKLFF.

There are a few counts of this clone. This chain uses TRBV20-1 with TRBJ1-2; 7 bases line up with TRBD1. Looked up from germline, CDR1 is DFQATT and CDR2 is SNEGSKA (reference sequence). This CDR3 has 10 residues. After removal of 5 bases from V and 7 bases from J, the junction contained 1 base not matched to a gene. CDR3 nucleotides: TGCAGTGCTGACAGGGCTGGCTACACCTTC. It is translated as CSADRAGYTF.

The V and J genes are TRBV9 and TRBJ1-4; a weak D match, TRBD1 (6 bases). This CDR3 is built from 14 residues. Looked up from germline, CDR1 is SGDLS and CDR2 is YYNGEE. Trimming stripped 4 bases from V and 5 bases from J, with 12 bases between. CDR3 DNA: TGTGCCAGCAGCACGACAGGACTCAATGAAAAACTGTTTTTT. Translating gives CASSTTGLNEKLFF.

The chain is built from TRBV30 and TRBJ1-2; possible D gene TRBD1, 6 bases. Germline V gene data show CDR1 as GTSNPN and CDR2 as SVGIG (reference sequence). Trimming pared 3 bases from V and 7 bases from J, leaving 12 bases between. The CDR3 has 12 amino acids. In DNA, the CDR3 is TGTGCCTGGAGATCGGACAGTAGTGGCTACACCTTC. It translates to CAWRSDSSGYTF. Supplemented by reference TRBV30 and TRBJ1-2, the full variable domain reads SQTIHQWPATLVQPVGSPLSLECTVEGTSNPNLYWYRQAAGRGLQLLFYSVGIGQISSEVPQNLSASRPQDRQFILSSKKLLLSDSGFYLCAWRSDSSGYTFGSGTRLTVV.

The V call is TRBV14, the J call TRBJ2-7; 7 bases align to TRBD1. The junction had 12 bases not matched to a gene; V was cut back by 5 bases and J by 5 bases. In germline, CDR1 is SGHDN, CDR2 FVKESK. The CDR3 sequence is 15 residues long. CDR3 nucleotide sequence: TGTGCCAGCAGCGCAACAGGGGCTTTGAGCCACGAGCAGTACTTC. This codes for CASSATGALSHEQYF.

This clone was counted only a few times. The chain has TRBV7-2 and TRBJ2-4, with TRBD1 identical over 7 bases. The germline CDR1 and CDR2 sequences are SGHTA and FQGNSA. CDR3 length equals 14 residues. V dropped 5 bases and J dropped 4; count of bases not matched to a gene: 5. This CDR3 is CASSAGQEKNIQYF. CDR3 nucleotides: TGTGCCAGCAGCGCCGGACAGGAAAAAAACATTCAGTACTTC.

This chain connects TRBV19 to TRBJ2-3; D is possibly TRBD2 (6 bases). Trimming shortened V by 5 bases and J by 13 bases, and 25 bases separated the two germline ends. The germline CDR1 and CDR2 sequences are LNHDA and SQIVND (reference sequence). The CDR3 covers 15 residues. CDR3 bases: TGTGCCAGTAGTGAAGGGGACTTACTTCGCACGCCGGAGTATTTT. Translating gives CASSEGDLLRTPEYF.

The chain employs TRBV18 and TRBJ2-1; 8 positions match TRBD2. The CDR3 totals 13 residues. V shed 5 bases, J shed 5 bases, and the junction held 2 bases outside the gene matches. CDR1 and CDR2 (germline): KGHSH, LQKENI. CDR3 residues: CASSMTSDNEQFF. CDR3 sequence (DNA): TGTGCCAGCTCAATGACTAGCGACAATGAGCAGTTCTTC.

This clone was seen a few times. The chain uses TRBV29-1 and TRBJ1-1, with a tentative D call TRBD1 (6 bases). The V and J ends lost 6 bases and 3 bases respectively, with 14 bases between them. This CDR3 has 13 amino acids. The germline CDR1 and CDR2 sequences are SQVTM and ANQGSEA. CDR3 sequence (DNA): TGCAGCGTGGGAACAGGGTTATACACTGAAGCTTTCTTT. Protein sequence: CSVGTGLYTEAFF.

As regards this clone: The junction departs from the called germline gene at one end, perhaps through a read error. The chain is built from TRBV15 and TRBJ1-4; 7 bases agree with TRBD1. CDR1 and CDR2 from the germline V gene are LNHNV and YYDKDF (reference sequence). The CDR3 length is 14 residues. CDR3 nucleotide sequence: TGTGCCACCAGCGGAGACAGGGTTTGGGAAAAACTGTTTTTT. This encodes CATSGDRVWEKLFF.